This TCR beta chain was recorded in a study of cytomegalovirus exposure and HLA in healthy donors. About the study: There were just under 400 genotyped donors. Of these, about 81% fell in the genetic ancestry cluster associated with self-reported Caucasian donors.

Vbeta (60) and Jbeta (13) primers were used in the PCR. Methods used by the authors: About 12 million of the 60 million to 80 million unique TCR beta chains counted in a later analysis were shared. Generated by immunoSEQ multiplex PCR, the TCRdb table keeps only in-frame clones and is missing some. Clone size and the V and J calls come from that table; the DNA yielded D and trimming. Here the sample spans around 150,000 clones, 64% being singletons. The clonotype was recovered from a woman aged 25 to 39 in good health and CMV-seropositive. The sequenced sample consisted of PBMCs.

For the CDR3, the DNA is TGTGCCAGCAGCTTAGTACAGGGCCAGCCCCAGCATTTT. Its protein product is CASSLVQGQPQHF. The chain links TRBV7-9 to TRBJ1-5, with D possibly being TRBD1 (6 bases). The V end was cut by 1 base, the J end by 7 bases, with 8 bases between. Per the germline V gene, CDR1 is SEHNR and CDR2 is FQNEAQ (reference sequence). There are 13 residues in the CDR3.